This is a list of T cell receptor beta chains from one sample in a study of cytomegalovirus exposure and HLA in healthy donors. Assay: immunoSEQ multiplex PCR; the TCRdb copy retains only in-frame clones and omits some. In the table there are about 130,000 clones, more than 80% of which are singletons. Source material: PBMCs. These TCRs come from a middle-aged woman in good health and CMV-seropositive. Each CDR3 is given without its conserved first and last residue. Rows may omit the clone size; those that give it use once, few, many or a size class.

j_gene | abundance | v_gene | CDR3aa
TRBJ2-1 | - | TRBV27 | ASSLGSGVVNEQF
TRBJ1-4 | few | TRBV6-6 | ASTDRSMETNEKLF
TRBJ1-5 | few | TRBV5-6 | ASSLTTGNQPQH
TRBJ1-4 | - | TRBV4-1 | ASSQDPSLNRGTNEKLF
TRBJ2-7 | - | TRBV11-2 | ASSLGRDEQY
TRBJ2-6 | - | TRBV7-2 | ASSRQQFSGANVLT
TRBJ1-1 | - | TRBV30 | ASRTDLRDTEAF
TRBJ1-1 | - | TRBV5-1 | ASSFASGHHTEAF
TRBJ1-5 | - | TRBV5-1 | ASSPGSGYSNQPQH
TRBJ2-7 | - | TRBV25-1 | ASPRGTGFYEQY
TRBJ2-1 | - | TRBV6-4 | ASSSGLEGYNEQF
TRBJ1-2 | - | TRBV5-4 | ASSLVIARGSEGYT
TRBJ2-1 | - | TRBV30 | AWSVANEQF
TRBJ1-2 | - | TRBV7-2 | ASRPRGDTPNYGYT
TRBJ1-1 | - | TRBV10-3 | AISELADLEAF